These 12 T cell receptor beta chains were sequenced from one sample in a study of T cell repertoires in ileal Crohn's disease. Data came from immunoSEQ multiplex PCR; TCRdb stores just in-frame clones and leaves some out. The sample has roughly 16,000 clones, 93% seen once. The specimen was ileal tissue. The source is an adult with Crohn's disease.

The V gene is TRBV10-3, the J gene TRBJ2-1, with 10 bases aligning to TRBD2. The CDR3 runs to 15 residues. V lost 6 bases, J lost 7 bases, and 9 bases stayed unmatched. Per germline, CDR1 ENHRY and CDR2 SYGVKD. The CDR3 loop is CAISYGLAARNEQFF. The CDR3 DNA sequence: TGTGCCATCAGCTACGGACTAGCGGCTCGAAATGAGCAGTTCTTC.

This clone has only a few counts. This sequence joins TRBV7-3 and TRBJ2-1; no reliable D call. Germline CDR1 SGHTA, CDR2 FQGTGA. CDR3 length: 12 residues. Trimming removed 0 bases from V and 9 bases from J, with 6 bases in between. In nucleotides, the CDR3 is TGTGCCAGCAGCTTAACTATCGGTGAGCAGTTCTTC. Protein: CASSLTIGEQFF.

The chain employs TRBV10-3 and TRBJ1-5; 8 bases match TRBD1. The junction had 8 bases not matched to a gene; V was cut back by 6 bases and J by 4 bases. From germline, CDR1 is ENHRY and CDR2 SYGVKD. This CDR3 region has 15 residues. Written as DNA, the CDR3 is TGTGCCATCAGCATTGACAGGGGACTAAATCAGCCCCAGCATTTT. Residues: CAISIDRGLNQPQHF.

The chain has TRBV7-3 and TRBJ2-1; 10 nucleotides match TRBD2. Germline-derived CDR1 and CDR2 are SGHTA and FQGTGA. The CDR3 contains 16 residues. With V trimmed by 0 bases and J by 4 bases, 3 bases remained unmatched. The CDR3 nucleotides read TGTGCCAGCAGCTTAACGGGACTAGCGCGTTACAATGAGCAGTTCTTC. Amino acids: CASSLTGLARYNEQFF.

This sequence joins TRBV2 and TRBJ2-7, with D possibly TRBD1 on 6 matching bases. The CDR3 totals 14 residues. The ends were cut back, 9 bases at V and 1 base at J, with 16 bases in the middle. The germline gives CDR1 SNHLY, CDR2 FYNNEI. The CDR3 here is CASGGRQGSYEQYF. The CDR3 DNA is TGTGCCAGTGGAGGTAGGCAGGGGTCCTACGAGCAGTACTTC.

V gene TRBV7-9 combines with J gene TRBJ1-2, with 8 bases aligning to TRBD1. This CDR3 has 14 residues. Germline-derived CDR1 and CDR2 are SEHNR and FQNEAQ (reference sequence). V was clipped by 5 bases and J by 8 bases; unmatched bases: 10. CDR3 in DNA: TGTGCCAGCAGCATGGGACAGGAAAAGATCGGCTACACCTTC. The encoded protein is CASSMGQEKIGYTF.

The CDR3 bases are TGTGCCAGCAGTTTCCTGGCCCGCACAGATACGCAGTATTTT. It is translated as CASSFLARTDTQYF. The V call is TRBV6-6, the J call TRBJ2-3, with no clear D. CDR3 length: 14 amino acids. Germline V gene sequence: CDR1 MNHNY, CDR2 SVGAGI (reference sequence). The germline V and J ends were trimmed by 4 bases and 1 base, with 9 bases remaining between them.

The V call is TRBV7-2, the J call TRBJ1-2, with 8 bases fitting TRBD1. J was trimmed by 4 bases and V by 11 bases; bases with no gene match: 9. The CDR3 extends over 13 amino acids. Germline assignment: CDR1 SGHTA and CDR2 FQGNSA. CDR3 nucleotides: TGTGCCTCGCAGGACAGGGCGGGCTATGGCTACACCTTC. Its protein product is CASQDRAGYGYTF.

CDR3 amino acids: CASSSTPGQGLNEQFF. The CDR3 region has the DNA TGTGCCAGCAGCTCTACACCCGGACAGGGCCTCAATGAGCAGTTCTTC. The chain has TRBV6-4 and TRBJ2-1, with TRBD1 identical over 8 bases. The CDR3 totals 16 residues. The V segment lost 6 bases and the J segment 6 bases; nucleotides outside the gene matches: 13. Germline V gene data show CDR1 as MRHNA and CDR2 as SNTAGT.

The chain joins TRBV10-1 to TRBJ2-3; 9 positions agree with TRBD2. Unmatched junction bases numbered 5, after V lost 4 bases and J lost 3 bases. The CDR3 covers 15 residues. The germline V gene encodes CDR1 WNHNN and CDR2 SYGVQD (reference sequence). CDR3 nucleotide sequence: TGCGCCAGCAGTGCGGCTAGCGGGGCGACAGATACGCAGTATTTT. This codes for CASSAASGATDTQYF.

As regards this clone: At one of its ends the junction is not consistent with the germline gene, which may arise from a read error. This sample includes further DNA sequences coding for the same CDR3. CDR3 residues: CASSLGQGNSPLHF. In DNA, the CDR3 is TGTGCCAGCAGCTTGGGACAGGGTAATTCCCCCCTCCACTTT. This chain connects TRBV11-2 to TRBJ1-6, with 9 bases lining up with TRBD1. This CDR3 contains 14 residues. From germline, CDR1 is SGHAT and CDR2 FQNNGV.

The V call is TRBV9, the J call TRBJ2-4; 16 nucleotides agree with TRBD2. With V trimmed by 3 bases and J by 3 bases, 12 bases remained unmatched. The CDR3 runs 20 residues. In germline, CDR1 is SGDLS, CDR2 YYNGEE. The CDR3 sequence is CASSALLGLAGGLGKNIQYF. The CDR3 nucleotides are TGTGCCAGCAGCGCGCTTCTGGGACTAGCGGGGGGGCTTGGCAAAAACATTCAGTACTTC.